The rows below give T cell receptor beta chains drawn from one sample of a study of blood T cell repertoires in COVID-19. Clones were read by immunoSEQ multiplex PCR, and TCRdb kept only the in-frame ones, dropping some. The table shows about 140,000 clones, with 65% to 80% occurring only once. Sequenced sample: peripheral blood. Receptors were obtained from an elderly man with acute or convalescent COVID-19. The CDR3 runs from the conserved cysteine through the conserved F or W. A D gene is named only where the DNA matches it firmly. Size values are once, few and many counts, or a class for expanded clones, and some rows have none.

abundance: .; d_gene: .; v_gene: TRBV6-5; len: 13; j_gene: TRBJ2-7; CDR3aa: CASSLGSSYEQYF; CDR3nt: TGTGCCAGCAGTTTGGGCAGCTCCTACGAGCAGTACTTC
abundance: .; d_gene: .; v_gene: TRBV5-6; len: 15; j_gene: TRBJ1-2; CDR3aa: CASSLASNPGGGYTF; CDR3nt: TGTGCCAGCAGCTTGGCCTCCAATCCCGGAGGGGGCTACACCTTC
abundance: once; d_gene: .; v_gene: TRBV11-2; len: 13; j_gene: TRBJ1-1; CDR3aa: CASSLTLGGEAFF; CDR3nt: TGTGCCAGCAGCTTGACCCTGGGGGGTGAAGCTTTCTTT
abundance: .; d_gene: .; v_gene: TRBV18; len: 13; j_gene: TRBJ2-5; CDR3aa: CASTTGVQETQYF; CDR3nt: TGTGCCAGCACCACAGGCGTACAAGAGACCCAGTACTTC
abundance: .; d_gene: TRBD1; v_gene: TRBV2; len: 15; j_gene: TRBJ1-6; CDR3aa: CASSGTGVGNSPLHF; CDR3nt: TGTGCCAGCAGTGGGACAGGGGTCGGTAATTCACCCCTCCACTTT
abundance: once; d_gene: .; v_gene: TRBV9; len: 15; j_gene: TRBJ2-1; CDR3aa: CASSAARGGPNEQFF; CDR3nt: TGTGCCAGCAGCGCCGCGAGGGGGGGCCCCAATGAGCAGTTCTTC
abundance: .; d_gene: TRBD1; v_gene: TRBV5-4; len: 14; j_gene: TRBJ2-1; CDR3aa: CASSLTGGTHEQFF; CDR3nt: TGTGCCAGCAGCTTGACAGGGGGGACCCATGAGCAGTTCTTC
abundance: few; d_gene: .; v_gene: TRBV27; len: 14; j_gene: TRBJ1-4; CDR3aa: CASKLGRDSEKLFF; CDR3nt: TGTGCCAGCAAATTGGGGCGTGACAGTGAAAAACTGTTTTTT
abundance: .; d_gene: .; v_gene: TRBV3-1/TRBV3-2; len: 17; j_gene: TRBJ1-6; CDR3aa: CASSQLPFRDKDSPLHF; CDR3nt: TGTGCCAGCAGCCAACTCCCCTTCCGGGACAAGGATTCACCCCTCCACTTT
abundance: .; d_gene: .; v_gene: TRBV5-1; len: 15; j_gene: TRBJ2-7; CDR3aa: CASSFGGIRSYEQYF; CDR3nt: TGCGCCAGCAGCTTCGGAGGTATTAGGTCCTACGAGCAGTACTTC
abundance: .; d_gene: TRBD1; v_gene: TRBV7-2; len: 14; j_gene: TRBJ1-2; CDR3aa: CASSPPGQGYGYTF; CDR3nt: TGTGCCAGCAGCCCACCGGGACAGGGCTATGGCTACACCTTC
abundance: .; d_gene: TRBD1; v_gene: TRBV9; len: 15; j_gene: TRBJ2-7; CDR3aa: CASSAPDRASYEQYF; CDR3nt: TGTGCCAGCAGCGCCCCCGACAGGGCCTCCTACGAGCAGTACTTC
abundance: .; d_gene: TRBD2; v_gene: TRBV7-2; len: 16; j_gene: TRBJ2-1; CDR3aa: CASSPSGGSSYNEQFF; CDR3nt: TGTGCCAGCAGCCCTAGCGGGGGGAGCTCCTACAATGAGCAGTTCTTC
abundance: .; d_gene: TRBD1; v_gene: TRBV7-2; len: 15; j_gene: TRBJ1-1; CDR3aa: CASSLLGNRGTEAFF; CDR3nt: TGTGCCAGCAGCTTATTGGGGAACAGGGGGACTGAAGCTTTCTTT
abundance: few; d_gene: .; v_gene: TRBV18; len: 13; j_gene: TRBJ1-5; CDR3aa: CASSPASNQPQHF; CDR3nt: TGTGCCAGCTCACCGGCTAGCAATCAGCCCCAGCATTTT
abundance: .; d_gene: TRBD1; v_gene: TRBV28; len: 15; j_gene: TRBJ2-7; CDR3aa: CASSRRTGGLSEQYF; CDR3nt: TGTGCCAGCAGCCGAAGGACAGGGGGTCTTTCCGAGCAGTACTTC
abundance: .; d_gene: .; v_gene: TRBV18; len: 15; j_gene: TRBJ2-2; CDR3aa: CASSPTLGGTGELFF; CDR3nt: TGTGCCAGCTCACCAACACTGGGAGGCACCGGGGAGCTGTTTTTT
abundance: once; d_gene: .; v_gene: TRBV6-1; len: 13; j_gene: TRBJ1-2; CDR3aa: CASSEAAGSGYTF; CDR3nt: TGTGCCAGCAGTGAAGCCGCGGGAAGTGGCTACACCTTC
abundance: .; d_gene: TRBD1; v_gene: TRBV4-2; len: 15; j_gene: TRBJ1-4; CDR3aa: CASSPEDRGVEKLFF; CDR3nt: TGTGCCAGCAGCCCAGAAGACAGGGGAGTTGAAAAACTGTTTTTT
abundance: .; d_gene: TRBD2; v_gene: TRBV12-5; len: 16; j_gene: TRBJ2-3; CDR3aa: CASGLATSTSTDTQYF; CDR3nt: TGTGCTAGTGGTTTGGCGACTAGCACGAGCACAGATACGCAGTATTTT
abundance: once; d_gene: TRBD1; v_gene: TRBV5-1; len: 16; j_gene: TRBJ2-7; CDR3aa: CASSSREGTGTYEQYF; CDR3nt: TGCGCCAGCAGCTCACGAGAGGGGACAGGGACCTACGAGCAGTACTTC
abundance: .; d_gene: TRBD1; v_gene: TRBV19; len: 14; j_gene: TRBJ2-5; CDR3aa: CASSLSGQGETQYF; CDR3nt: TGTGCCAGTAGTCTCTCCGGACAGGGGGAGACCCAGTACTTC
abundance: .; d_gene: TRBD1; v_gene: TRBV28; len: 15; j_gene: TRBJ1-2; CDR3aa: CASSATGGVPYGYTF; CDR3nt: TGTGCCAGCAGCGCAACAGGGGGCGTTCCCTATGGCTACACCTTC
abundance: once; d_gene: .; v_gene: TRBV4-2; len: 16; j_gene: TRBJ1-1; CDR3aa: CASSQVQGFARPEAFF; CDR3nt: TGTGCCAGCAGCCAAGTCCAGGGGTTTGCTCGGCCTGAAGCTTTCTTT
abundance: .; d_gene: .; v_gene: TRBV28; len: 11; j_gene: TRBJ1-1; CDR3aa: CASDGETEAFF; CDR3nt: TGTGCCAGCGACGGGGAAACTGAAGCTTTCTTT
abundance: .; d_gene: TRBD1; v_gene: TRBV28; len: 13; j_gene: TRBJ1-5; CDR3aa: CASINRGLEPQHF; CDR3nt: TGTGCCAGCATTAACAGGGGGCTGGAGCCCCAGCATTTT
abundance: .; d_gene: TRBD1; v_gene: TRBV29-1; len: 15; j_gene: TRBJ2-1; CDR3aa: CSVEVWDSSYNEQFF; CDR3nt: TGCAGCGTTGAAGTCTGGGACAGCTCCTACAATGAGCAGTTCTTC
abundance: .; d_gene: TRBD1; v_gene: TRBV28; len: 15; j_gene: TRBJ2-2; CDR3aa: CARPPGQPNTGELFF; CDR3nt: TGTGCCAGACCCCCGGGACAGCCGAACACCGGGGAGCTGTTTTTT
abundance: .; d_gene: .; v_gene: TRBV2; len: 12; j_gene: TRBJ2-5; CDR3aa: CASSEVYGAGYF; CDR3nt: TGTGCCAGCAGTGAAGTCTATGGGGCAGGGTACTTC
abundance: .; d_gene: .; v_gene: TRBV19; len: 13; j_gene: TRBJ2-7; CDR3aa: CASRETGSYEQYF; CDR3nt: TGTGCCAGTAGGGAGACAGGCTCCTACGAGCAGTACTTC
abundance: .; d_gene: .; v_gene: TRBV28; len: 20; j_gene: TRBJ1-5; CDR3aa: CASSRDWVRRGMGGDQPQHF; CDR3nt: TGTGCCAGCAGCCGAGACTGGGTCCGCAGAGGGATGGGTGGCGATCAGCCCCAGCATTTT
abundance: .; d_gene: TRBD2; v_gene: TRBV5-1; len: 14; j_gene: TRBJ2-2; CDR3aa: CASRSGENTGELFF; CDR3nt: TGCGCCAGCCGGAGCGGGGAGAACACCGGGGAGCTGTTTTTT
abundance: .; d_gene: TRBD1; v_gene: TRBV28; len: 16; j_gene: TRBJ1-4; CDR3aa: CASSLRDTGGGEKLFF; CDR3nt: TGTGCCAGCAGTTTGAGAGATACAGGGGGAGGAGAAAAACTGTTTTTT
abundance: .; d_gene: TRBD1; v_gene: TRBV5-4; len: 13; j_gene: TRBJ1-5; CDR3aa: CASSLDRGQPQHF; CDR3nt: TGTGCCAGCAGTCTGGACAGGGGTCAGCCCCAGCATTTT
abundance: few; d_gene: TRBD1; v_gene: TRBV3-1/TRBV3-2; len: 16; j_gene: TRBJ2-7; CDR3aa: CASSQGWDRPVYEQYF; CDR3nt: TGTGCCAGCAGCCAAGGCTGGGACAGGCCCGTCTACGAGCAGTACTTC
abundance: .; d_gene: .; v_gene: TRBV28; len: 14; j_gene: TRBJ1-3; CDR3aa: CASSGTFSGNTIYF; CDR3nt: TGTGCCAGTTCGGGGACTTTCTCTGGAAACACCATATATTTT
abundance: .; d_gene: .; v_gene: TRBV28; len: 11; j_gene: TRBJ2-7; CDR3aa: CATQIQREQYF; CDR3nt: TGTGCCACCCAAATTCAGAGGGAGCAGTACTTC
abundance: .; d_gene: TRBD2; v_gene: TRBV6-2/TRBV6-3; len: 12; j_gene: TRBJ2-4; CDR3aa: CASSQSGGPQYF; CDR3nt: TGTGCCAGCAGTCAATCGGGGGGGCCCCAGTACTTC
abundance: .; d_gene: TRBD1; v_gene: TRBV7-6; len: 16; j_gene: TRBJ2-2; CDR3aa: CASSPLQGENTGELFF; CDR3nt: TGTGCCAGCAGCCCCCTCCAGGGGGAGAACACCGGGGAGCTGTTTTTT
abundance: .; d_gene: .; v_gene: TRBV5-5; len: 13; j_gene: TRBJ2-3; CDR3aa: CASSLLDTDTQYF; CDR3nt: TGTGCCAGCAGCTTACTTGACACAGATACGCAGTATTTT
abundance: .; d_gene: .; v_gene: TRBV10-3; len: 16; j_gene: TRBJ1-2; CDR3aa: CAISDPVRQLNYGYTF; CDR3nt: TGTGCCATCAGTGATCCCGTAAGACAGCTTAACTATGGCTACACCTTC
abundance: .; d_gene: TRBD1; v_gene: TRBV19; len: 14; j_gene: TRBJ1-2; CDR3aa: CASSLRGQAYGYTF; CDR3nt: TGTGCCAGTAGTTTGCGCGGACAGGCATATGGCTACACCTTC
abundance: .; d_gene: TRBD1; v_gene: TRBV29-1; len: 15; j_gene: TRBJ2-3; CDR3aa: CSVEEAQGAGDTQYF; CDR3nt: TGCAGCGTTGAAGAGGCACAGGGGGCGGGTGATACGCAGTATTTT
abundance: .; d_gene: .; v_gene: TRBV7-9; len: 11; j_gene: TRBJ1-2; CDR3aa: CASSQIDGYTF; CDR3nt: TGTGCCAGCAGCCAAATTGATGGCTACACCTTC
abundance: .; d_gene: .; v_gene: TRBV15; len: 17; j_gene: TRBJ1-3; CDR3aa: CATSRDIMSNSGNTIYF; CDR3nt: TGTGCCACCAGCAGAGATATAATGAGTAACTCTGGAAACACCATATATTTT
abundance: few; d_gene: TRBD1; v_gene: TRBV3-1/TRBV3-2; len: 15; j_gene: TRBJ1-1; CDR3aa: CASSQEDRGRTEAFF; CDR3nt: TGTGCCAGCAGCCAAGAGGACAGGGGGCGGACTGAAGCTTTCTTT
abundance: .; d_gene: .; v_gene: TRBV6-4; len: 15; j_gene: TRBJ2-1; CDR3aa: CASSDFGGSYNEQFF; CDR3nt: TGTGCCAGCAGTGACTTCGGGGGCTCCTACAATGAGCAGTTCTTC
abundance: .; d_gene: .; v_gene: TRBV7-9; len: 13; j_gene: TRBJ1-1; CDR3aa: CASSLNRDTEAFF; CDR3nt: TGTGCCAGCAGCTTAAACAGGGACACTGAAGCTTTCTTT
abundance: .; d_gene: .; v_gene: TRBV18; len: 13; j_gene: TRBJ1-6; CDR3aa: CASSTRQNSPLHF; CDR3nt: TGTGCCAGCTCAACACGACAGAATTCACCCCTCCACTTT
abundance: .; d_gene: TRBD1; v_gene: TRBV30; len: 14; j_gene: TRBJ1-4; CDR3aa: CAWSPGTGDATGFF; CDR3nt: TGTGCCTGGAGTCCAGGGACAGGGGACGCTACCGGGTTTTTT
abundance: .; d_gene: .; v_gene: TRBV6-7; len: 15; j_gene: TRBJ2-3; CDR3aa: CASSPMGPSTDTQYF; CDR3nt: TGTGCCAGCAGCCCGATGGGGCCTAGCACAGATACGCAGTATTTT
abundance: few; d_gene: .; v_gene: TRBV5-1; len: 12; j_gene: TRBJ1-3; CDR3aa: CASSLDRNTIYF; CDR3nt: TGCGCCAGCAGCTTGGACAGAAACACCATATATTTT
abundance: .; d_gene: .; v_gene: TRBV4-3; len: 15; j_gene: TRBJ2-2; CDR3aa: CASSQGQMNTGELFF; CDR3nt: TGCGCCAGCAGCCAAGGTCAGATGAACACCGGGGAGCTGTTTTTT
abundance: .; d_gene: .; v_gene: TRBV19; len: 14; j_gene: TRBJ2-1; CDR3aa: CASSPQGNHNEQFF; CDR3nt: TGTGCCAGTAGTCCACAGGGTAACCACAATGAGCAGTTCTTC
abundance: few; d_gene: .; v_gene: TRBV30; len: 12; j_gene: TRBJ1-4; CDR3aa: CAWGAQGEKLFF; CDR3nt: TGTGCCTGGGGGGCCCAGGGTGAAAAACTGTTTTTT
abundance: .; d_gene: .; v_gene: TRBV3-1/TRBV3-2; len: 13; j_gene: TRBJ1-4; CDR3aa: CASSQVGNEKLFF; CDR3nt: TGTGCCAGCAGCCAAGTCGGGAATGAAAAACTGTTTTTT
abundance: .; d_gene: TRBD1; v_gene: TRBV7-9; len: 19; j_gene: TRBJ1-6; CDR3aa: CASSLGSGTAGILNSPLHF; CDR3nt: TGTGCCAGCAGCTTAGGGAGTGGGACAGCAGGAATCTTAAACTCACCCCTCCACTTT
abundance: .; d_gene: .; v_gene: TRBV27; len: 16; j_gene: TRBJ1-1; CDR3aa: CASSLGPGRANTEAFF; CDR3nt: TGTGCCAGCAGTTTAGGGCCCGGGAGGGCGAACACTGAAGCTTTCTTT